This section outlines one TCR beta chain sequence together with its context. The PCR made use of 60 Vbeta and 13 Jbeta primers. Some clones are missing from TCRdb's copy, which holds only in-frame ones; the method was immunoSEQ multiplex PCR. The table records 65,000 to 90,000 clones, roughly 88% of them present only once. Germline V CDR1 and CDR2: SGHNT, YENEEA. The CDR3 is made up of 15 amino acids. Losses at the gene ends were 5 bases for V and 9 bases for J; bases not matched to a gene: 10. The sample originates from a study of cytomegalovirus exposure and HLA in healthy donors. J is TRBJ2-1 and V is TRBV11-3; the match to TRBD2 covers 10 bases. Sequencing was performed on PBMCs. This receptor was identified in a young woman in good health and CMV-seronegative. CDR3 sequence reads: CASSQSGRAVREQFF. CDR3 DNA sequence: TGTGCCAGCAGCCAAAGCGGGAGGGCCGTGCGTGAGCAGTTCTTC.